These T cell receptor beta chains were read from a single sample in a study of blood T cells in healthy people across ages. TCRdb reanalysed the 5' RACE reads using MiXCR and keeps one entry per CDR3 protein. Of 600,000 to 800,000 distinct CDR3 sequences listed, around 50% are singletons. The sample consisted of blood. These receptors were obtained from a woman aged 80 or older in good health. CDR3s include the opening cysteine and the closing phenylalanine or tryptophan. Fields, in order: clone size, J gene, V gene, D gene, CDR3 DNA, CDR3 protein. The D gene is left open where the match is weak. Only some rows state a clone size, as once, few, many or a class for expanded clones.

abundance: NA
j_gene: TRBJ2-5
v_gene: TRBV5-6
d_gene: NA
CDR3nt: TGTGCCAGCAGCGCCCTAGAGGAGCAGTACTTC
CDR3aa: CASSALEEQYF

abundance: NA
j_gene: TRBJ2-5
v_gene: TRBV5-1
d_gene: NA
CDR3nt: TGCGCCAGCAGTTTGCGACCCAGATCCGATGAGCAGTACTTC
CDR3aa: CASSLRPRSDEQYF

abundance: NA
j_gene: TRBJ1-1
v_gene: TRBV9
d_gene: NA
CDR3nt: TGTGCCAGCAGCGAAGGGGGGCAGAACACTGAAGCTTTCTTT
CDR3aa: CASSEGGQNTEAFF

abundance: few
j_gene: TRBJ2-5
v_gene: TRBV28
d_gene: NA
CDR3nt: TGTGCCAGCAGTCCACTCGAAAGTAGCGGACAAGAGACCCAGTACTTC
CDR3aa: CASSPLESSGQETQYF

abundance: NA
j_gene: TRBJ2-7
v_gene: TRBV29-1
d_gene: TRBD1
CDR3nt: TGCAGCGTCCGGGACAGGGGTTCCTACGAGCAGTACTTC
CDR3aa: CSVRDRGSYEQYF

abundance: NA
j_gene: TRBJ2-5
v_gene: TRBV6-6
d_gene: TRBD2
CDR3nt: TGTGCCAGCAGTTGGCCCTTTAGCGGGGGGAAAGAGACCCAGTACTTC
CDR3aa: CASSWPFSGGKETQYF

abundance: NA
j_gene: TRBJ2-7
v_gene: TRBV7-2
d_gene: NA
CDR3nt: TGTGCCAGCAGCTTATCTAAATACAATGAGCAGTACTTC
CDR3aa: CASSLSKYNEQYF

abundance: NA
j_gene: TRBJ2-1
v_gene: TRBV6-2/TRBV6-3
d_gene: TRBD2
CDR3nt: TGTGCCAGCAGGGTCAGCGGGGGGGGGTTCAATGAGCAGTTCTTC
CDR3aa: CASRVSGGGFNEQFF

abundance: NA
j_gene: TRBJ2-6
v_gene: TRBV12-3/TRBV12-4
d_gene: NA
CDR3nt: TGTGCCAGCAGTTTAGGGCAGGCTAGGTCTGGGGCCAACGTCCTGACTTTC
CDR3aa: CASSLGQARSGANVLTF

abundance: NA
j_gene: TRBJ2-7
v_gene: TRBV20-1
d_gene: NA
CDR3nt: TGCAGTGCTAACCAGGGAGGCTCCTACGAGCAGTACTTC
CDR3aa: CSANQGGSYEQYF

abundance: NA
j_gene: TRBJ2-3
v_gene: TRBV4-3
d_gene: NA
CDR3nt: TGCGCCAGCAGCCAAGATTGGCAGAGCACAGATACGCAGTATTTT
CDR3aa: CASSQDWQSTDTQYF

abundance: few
j_gene: TRBJ1-5
v_gene: TRBV28
d_gene: NA
CDR3nt: TGTGCCAGCAGTTTAACGGGCCAGGGTATGGGTCAGCCCCAGCATTTT
CDR3aa: CASSLTGQGMGQPQHF

abundance: many
j_gene: TRBJ1-4
v_gene: TRBV20-1
d_gene: NA
CDR3nt: TGCAGTGCTAGCCGGACGGTAGCAACTAATGAAAAACTGTTTTTT
CDR3aa: CSASRTVATNEKLFF

abundance: NA
j_gene: TRBJ1-1
v_gene: TRBV29-1
d_gene: TRBD1
CDR3nt: TGCAGCGTTTTTGGACAGGGTGAAGCTTTCTTT
CDR3aa: CSVFGQGEAFF

abundance: few
j_gene: TRBJ1-2
v_gene: TRBV18
d_gene: TRBD1
CDR3nt: TGTGCCAGTCGGACAGGGTCGCATGGCTACACCTTC
CDR3aa: CASRTGSHGYTF

abundance: many
j_gene: TRBJ2-1
v_gene: TRBV7-2
d_gene: TRBD2
CDR3nt: TGTGCCAGCAGCTTAGCCAGCGGGAGTATATATGAGCAGTTCTTC
CDR3aa: CASSLASGSIYEQFF

abundance: NA
j_gene: TRBJ2-1
v_gene: TRBV27
d_gene: NA
CDR3nt: TGTGCCAGCAGTGCTGGCCCCTCCAATGAGCAGTTCTTC
CDR3aa: CASSAGPSNEQFF

abundance: many
j_gene: TRBJ2-3
v_gene: TRBV7-9
d_gene: NA
CDR3nt: TGTGCCAGCAGCTTAACTCAACCAGATACGCAGTATTTT
CDR3aa: CASSLTQPDTQYF

abundance: NA
j_gene: TRBJ1-1
v_gene: TRBV4-3
d_gene: NA
CDR3nt: TGCGCCAGCAGCCAAGGGTTCCTGAACACTGAAGCTTTCTTT
CDR3aa: CASSQGFLNTEAFF

abundance: NA
j_gene: TRBJ2-7
v_gene: TRBV4-1
d_gene: TRBD1
CDR3nt: TGCGCCAGCAGCCGAACTTCCGAGACAGGGGGCCACGAGCAGTACTTC
CDR3aa: CASSRTSETGGHEQYF

abundance: NA
j_gene: TRBJ1-1
v_gene: TRBV15
d_gene: NA
CDR3nt: TGTGCCACCAGAGAGGGCCCCTCCAACTGGAACACTGAAGCTTTCTTT
CDR3aa: CATREGPSNWNTEAFF

abundance: NA
j_gene: TRBJ2-3
v_gene: TRBV4-3
d_gene: TRBD1
CDR3nt: TGCGCCAGCAGCCAAGAAGGGACAGATACAGATACGCAGTATTTT
CDR3aa: CASSQEGTDTDTQYF

abundance: many
j_gene: TRBJ2-1
v_gene: TRBV5-1
d_gene: TRBD2
CDR3nt: TGCGCCAGCAGCTTGTCTAGCGGGAGGTCCTACAATGAGCAGTTCTTC
CDR3aa: CASSLSSGRSYNEQFF

abundance: many
j_gene: TRBJ2-1
v_gene: TRBV11-1
d_gene: NA
CDR3nt: TGTGCCAGCAGCCCTGAGGGGGGGCCGGGATACAATGAGCAGTTCTTC
CDR3aa: CASSPEGGPGYNEQFF

abundance: many
j_gene: TRBJ2-5
v_gene: TRBV5-4
d_gene: NA
CDR3nt: TGTGCCAGCAGCTCACCCCGACAGACACAGACCCAGTACTTC
CDR3aa: CASSSPRQTQTQYF

abundance: NA
j_gene: TRBJ2-7
v_gene: TRBV15
d_gene: NA
CDR3nt: TGTGCCACCAGCAGAGATCCTGGCAGCTACGAGCAGTACTTC
CDR3aa: CATSRDPGSYEQYF

abundance: many
j_gene: TRBJ1-2
v_gene: TRBV27
d_gene: NA
CDR3nt: TGTGCCAGCATCCCCAGGGATCCTGGCGACTATGGCTACACCTTC
CDR3aa: CASIPRDPGDYGYTF

abundance: NA
j_gene: TRBJ2-1
v_gene: TRBV20-1
d_gene: NA
CDR3nt: TGCAGTGCTAGAGTAAGGGAGGCTAGCGCATACAATGGGCAGTTCTTC
CDR3aa: CSARVREASAYNGQFF

abundance: many
j_gene: TRBJ1-1
v_gene: TRBV12-3/TRBV12-4
d_gene: NA
CDR3nt: TGTGCCAGCAGAGGAGGAAACACTGAAGCTTTCTTT
CDR3aa: CASRGGNTEAFF

abundance: NA
j_gene: TRBJ1-5
v_gene: TRBV7-8
d_gene: TRBD1
CDR3nt: TGTGCCAGCAGCTCACGGGACAGGGGGCTTGGCAATCAGCCCCAGCATTTT
CDR3aa: CASSSRDRGLGNQPQHF

abundance: NA
j_gene: TRBJ1-2
v_gene: TRBV30
d_gene: NA
CDR3nt: TGTGCCTGGCGCCAAACTAACTATGGCTACACCTTC
CDR3aa: CAWRQTNYGYTF

abundance: many
j_gene: TRBJ2-1
v_gene: TRBV7-2
d_gene: NA
CDR3nt: TGTGCCAGCAGCCCAGCCTTCTTTGTTAGCTCCTACAATGAGCAGTTCTTC
CDR3aa: CASSPAFFVSSYNEQFF

abundance: few
j_gene: TRBJ2-5
v_gene: TRBV7-3
d_gene: NA
CDR3nt: TGTGCCAGCAGCAGGAGAGGCCAAGAGACCCAGTACTTC
CDR3aa: CASSRRGQETQYF

abundance: once
j_gene: TRBJ2-3
v_gene: TRBV20-1
d_gene: NA
CDR3nt: TGCAGTGCTAGATCGTATAATAAACTTCGCACAGATACGCAGTATTTT
CDR3aa: CSARSYNKLRTDTQYF

abundance: many
j_gene: TRBJ1-2
v_gene: TRBV3-1
d_gene: NA
CDR3nt: TGTGCCAGCAGCCAAGCGACAGCCCGGGGCTACACCTTC
CDR3aa: CASSQATARGYTF

abundance: NA
j_gene: TRBJ2-1
v_gene: TRBV5-6
d_gene: NA
CDR3nt: TGTGCCAGCATCTCGACCGGGACTCCCAACAATGAGCAGTTCTTC
CDR3aa: CASISTGTPNNEQFF

abundance: NA
j_gene: TRBJ1-4
v_gene: TRBV4-3
d_gene: NA
CDR3nt: TGCGCCAGCAGCCAAGATCGGAAGATTAATGAAAAACTGTTTTTT
CDR3aa: CASSQDRKINEKLFF

abundance: NA
j_gene: TRBJ2-3
v_gene: TRBV12-3/TRBV12-4
d_gene: NA
CDR3nt: TGTGCCACACCTCGTCCGGACAGCGAAGGAGTAGCATTACGCACAGATACGCAGTATTTT
CDR3aa: CATPRPDSEGVALRTDTQYF

abundance: NA
j_gene: TRBJ1-5
v_gene: TRBV2
d_gene: NA
CDR3nt: TGTGCCAGCAGTCAGGAGAGCAATCCGCCCCAGCATTTT
CDR3aa: CASSQESNPPQHF

abundance: many
j_gene: TRBJ2-3
v_gene: TRBV7-9
d_gene: NA
CDR3nt: TGTGCCAGCAGCTTAATAGCGGACACAGATACGCAGTATTTT
CDR3aa: CASSLIADTDTQYF

abundance: few
j_gene: TRBJ2-5
v_gene: TRBV6-1
d_gene: NA
CDR3nt: TGTGCCAGCAGTGACGTACAAGGAGGGAGGATGAAGACCCAGTACTTC
CDR3aa: CASSDVQGGRMKTQYF

abundance: NA
j_gene: TRBJ2-3
v_gene: TRBV20-1
d_gene: TRBD2
CDR3nt: TGCAGTGCTAGAGACGCCCTTCGAGCGGGGGGCCGTACAGATACGCAGTATTTT
CDR3aa: CSARDALRAGGRTDTQYF

abundance: NA
j_gene: TRBJ2-1
v_gene: TRBV29-1
d_gene: NA
CDR3nt: TGCAGCGTTGAAGATCACAGGAGCTCCTACAATGAGCAGTTCTTC
CDR3aa: CSVEDHRSSYNEQFF

abundance: NA
j_gene: TRBJ2-5
v_gene: TRBV2
d_gene: NA
CDR3nt: TGTGCCAGCAAACCCCCAGCGACCACCGAGTTGACCCAGTACTTC
CDR3aa: CASKPPATTELTQYF

abundance: NA
j_gene: TRBJ1-5
v_gene: TRBV30
d_gene: NA
CDR3nt: TGTGCCTGGAGTTGGCAGGCAGATCAGCCCCAGCATTTT
CDR3aa: CAWSWQADQPQHF

abundance: few
j_gene: TRBJ2-4
v_gene: TRBV12-3/TRBV12-4
d_gene: TRBD2
CDR3nt: TGTGCCAGCAGTTTAACCCCCCCGGGAGCGGGAGTAGAACAGTACTTC
CDR3aa: CASSLTPPGAGVEQYF

abundance: NA
j_gene: TRBJ2-3
v_gene: TRBV11-2
d_gene: NA
CDR3nt: TGTGCCAGCAGCTCCCATTGGGGGGATACGCAGTATTTT
CDR3aa: CASSSHWGDTQYF

abundance: NA
j_gene: TRBJ2-3
v_gene: TRBV20-1
d_gene: TRBD2
CDR3nt: TGCAGTGCTTATACTAGCGGGGGGACCACGGATACGCAGTATTTT
CDR3aa: CSAYTSGGTTDTQYF

abundance: NA
j_gene: TRBJ2-1
v_gene: TRBV4-2
d_gene: TRBD2
CDR3nt: TGTGCCAGCAGCCCGGGACTAGCGGAGGCCAATGAGCAGTTCTTC
CDR3aa: CASSPGLAEANEQFF

abundance: NA
j_gene: TRBJ1-1
v_gene: TRBV7-9
d_gene: TRBD1
CDR3nt: TGTGCCAGCAGCGAAGGGCAGAAGGACAGGAGGGGTGAAGCTTTCTTT
CDR3aa: CASSEGQKDRRGEAFF

abundance: many
j_gene: TRBJ2-3
v_gene: TRBV4-2
d_gene: NA
CDR3nt: TGTGCCAGCAGCCAAGGGGTCCGGGGGCGCACAGATACGCAGTATTTT
CDR3aa: CASSQGVRGRTDTQYF

abundance: NA
j_gene: TRBJ2-1
v_gene: TRBV27
d_gene: NA
CDR3nt: TGTGCCAGCACCAAACTGCTACAAACCTTCCTTACCTACAATGAGCAGTTCTTC
CDR3aa: CASTKLLQTFLTYNEQFF

abundance: many
j_gene: TRBJ2-6
v_gene: TRBV29-1
d_gene: NA
CDR3nt: TGCAGCGTTGGGTGGGGCACTGGGGCCAACGTCCTGACTTTC
CDR3aa: CSVGWGTGANVLTF